What follows are 31 T cell receptor beta chains derived from one specimen sequenced in a study of neurological immune-mediated disorders. Specified time point: technical triplicate 2. TCRdb re-analysed the 5' RACE reads in MiXCR, keeping a single row per CDR3 protein. The repertoire holds under 70,000 distinct CDR3 sequences, with about 24% as singletons. Sequenced input: PBMCs. The receptor source for this set is a man aged 55 to 70 with HTLV-1-associated myelopathy (HAM/TSP).

This clonotype was counted many times. This chain uses TRBV24-1 with TRBJ2-7; D unclear. This CDR3 contains 13 residues. The V and J ends lost 4 bases and 1 base respectively, with 7 bases between them. Germline V gene data show CDR1 as KGHDR and CDR2 as SFDVKD. This CDR3 is CATSDGSSYEQYF. DNA of the CDR3: TGTGCCACCAGTGACGGTTCGTCCTACGAGCAGTACTTC.

The gene calls are TRBV6-5 and TRBJ1-1; the D gene is possibly TRBD1 (6 bases). Germline V gene sequence: CDR1 MNHEY, CDR2 SVGAGI. This CDR3 has 16 residues. Trimming removed 0 bases from V and 5 bases from J, with 16 bases in between. This CDR3 is CASSYSAHREGTEAFF. CDR3 DNA sequence: TGTGCCAGCAGTTACTCAGCCCACAGGGAAGGTACTGAAGCTTTCTTT.

This clonotype was recorded at least ten times. This chain uses TRBV27 with TRBJ2-1, with 7 bases lining up with TRBD2. Per the germline V gene, CDR1 is MNHEY and CDR2 is SMNVEV (reference sequence). The CDR3 loop spans 16 amino acids. V shed 2 bases and J 8 bases; nucleotides not matched to a gene: 12. The CDR3 DNA follows: TGTGCCAGCAGTTTAAAATTTCCGGGGGGAGACCATGAGCAGTTCTTC. This sequence encodes CASSLKFPGGDHEQFF.

This clonotype was counted at least ten times. The chain has TRBV29-1 and TRBJ1-1; the match to TRBD1 covers 7 bases. V was pared by 3 bases and J by 5 bases, with 6 bases of the junction left unmatched. The CDR3 spans 13 residues. CDR1 and CDR2 from the germline V gene are SQVTM and ANQGSEA. As DNA, the CDR3 is TGCAGCGTTGATAAGGGGGCGCGGACTGAAGCTTTCTTT. Amino acids: CSVDKGARTEAFF.

This clonotype was seen repeatedly, ten times or more. The chain links TRBV28 to TRBJ2-5; 10 bases line up with TRBD2. The V gene's germline CDR1 is MDHEN and CDR2 SYDVKM. The ends lost 1 base at V and 4 bases at J; junction bases unmatched: 15. The CDR3 is made up of 19 amino acids. The CDR3 DNA sequence: TGTGCCAGCAGTTTATCCCCGCATCTAGCGGGAGCCTCACGAGAGACCCAGTACTTC. It encodes CASSLSPHLAGASRETQYF.

This clonotype was seen many times. The J gene is TRBJ2-7, the V gene TRBV7-6; a weak D match, TRBD1 (6 bases). This CDR3 has 16 amino acids. V lost 5 bases and J lost 3, with 20 bases in between. Germline V lookup: CDR1 SGHVS, CDR2 FNYEAQ. Here the CDR3 DNA reads TGTGCCAGCAGCGCTAGCCCACCGGGACATATCTACGAGCAGTACTTC. This codes for CASSASPPGHIYEQYF.

This clonotype was seen ten or more times. The chain joins TRBV20-1 to TRBJ2-5, with D possibly TRBD2 on 6 matching bases. The V end lost 2 bases, the J end lost 2 bases, and 24 bases lay between the germline ends. In germline, CDR1 is DFQATT, CDR2 SNEGSKA (reference sequence). The CDR3 runs to 18 residues. The CDR3 here is CSARRDQGGPLPQETQYF. CDR3 nucleotide sequence: TGCAGTGCTAGAAGGGACCAAGGAGGGCCGCTCCCTCAAGAGACCCAGTACTTC.

Worth noting for this clonotype: The junction does not match germline at one end; this may be a read error. The chain is built from TRBV15 and TRBJ2-1; tentative D call: TRBD2 (6 bases). Germline loops: CDR1 LNHNV, CDR2 YYDKDF (reference sequence). The CDR3 is 15 residues long. The CDR3 nucleotides read TGTGCCACCGGCAGTCGGGGGACGGGGTACAATGAGCAGTTCTTC. This gives the protein CATGSRGTGYNEQFF.

This clonotype was seen ten or more times. This chain joins TRBV3-1 and TRBJ2-5, with TRBD2 as a possible D gene (6 bases). Per germline, CDR1 LGHDT and CDR2 YNNKEL (reference sequence). Trimming pared 8 bases from V and 5 bases from J, leaving 12 bases between. This CDR3 spans 12 amino acids. The CDR3 nucleotides are TGTGCCAGCGCAGCCGCGGGGGAGACCCAGTACTTC. Its translation: CASAAAGETQYF.

The rearrangement links TRBV6-2 or TRBV6-3 to TRBJ2-7; tentative D call: TRBD2 (6 bases). CDR1 is MNHEY, CDR2 SVGEGT, per germline. The CDR3 is made up of 14 amino acids. Trimming left V 8 bases short and J 5 bases short, with 19 bases between. The CDR3: CASGRDAGGDEQYF. The CDR3, as DNA: TGTGCCAGCGGCCGGGACGCAGGAGGGGACGAGCAGTACTTC.

This clonotype was seen repeatedly, ten times or more. The rearrangement joins TRBV5-1 to TRBJ2-5; 11 nucleotides match TRBD2. CDR3 length: 14 residues. The germline V gene has CDR1 SGHRS and CDR2 YFSETQ. The junction had 3 bases not matched to a gene; V was cut back by 4 bases and J by 4 bases. The CDR3 here is CASSPGTSGETQYF. DNA for the CDR3: TGCGCCAGCAGCCCCGGGACTAGCGGAGAGACCCAGTACTTC.

J is TRBJ2-1 and V is TRBV5-1; 9 bases align to TRBD2. The CDR3 is made up of 15 amino acids. Trimming cost V 7 bases and J 3 bases; bases outside gene matches: 8. In germline, CDR1 is SGHRS, CDR2 YFSETQ. The CDR3 loop is CASRAASGNYNEQFF. In DNA form, the CDR3 reads TGCGCCAGCCGAGCGGCTAGCGGGAACTACAATGAGCAGTTCTTC.

In its sample, this clonotype was seen many times. The CDR3 region has the DNA TGCGCCAGCAGCTTGCTGGGACAGGGTGGATTTGACTATGGCTACACCTTC. Translating gives CASSLLGQGGFDYGYTF. The gene calls are TRBV5-1 and TRBJ1-2, with 9 bases identical to TRBD1. V was clipped by 1 base and J by 3 bases; unmatched bases: 10. Per the germline V gene, CDR1 is SGHRS and CDR2 is YFSETQ. The CDR3 is 17 amino acids. The variable domain in full, completed from reference TRBV5-1 and TRBJ1-2, reads KAGVTQTPRYLIKTRGQQVTLSCSPISGHRSVSWYQQTPGQGLQFLFEYFSETQRNKGNFPGRFSGRQFSNSRSEMNVSTLELGDSALYLCASSLLGQGGFDYGYTFGSGTRLTVV.

In this sample, this clonotype turned up many times. The V and J genes are TRBV5-1 and TRBJ2-3; no reliable D call. CDR3 length: 13 residues. Trimming stripped 8 bases from V and 0 bases from J, with 10 bases between. Germline V gene lookup returns CDR1 SGHRS and CDR2 YFSETQ. The CDR3, as DNA: TGCGCCAGATTTGACGGCAGCACAGATACGCAGTATTTT. Protein product: CARFDGSTDTQYF.

Turning to this clonotype: This may arise from a read error, as a much more abundant clone is one base away. The J gene is TRBJ2-1, the V gene TRBV6-5; 9 positions agree with TRBD2. The CDR3 contains 18 residues. Germline V gene sequence: CDR1 MNHEY, CDR2 SVGAGI. CDR3 nucleotides: TGTGCCAACAGTTACTATGGGACTATGCGGGAGGGCCAAAATGAGCAGTTCTTC. It translates to CANSYYGTMREGQNEQFF.

This clonotype has at least ten counts. This chain links TRBV28 with TRBJ1-6; D is possibly TRBD1 (6 bases). The CDR3 extends over 14 amino acids. Germline CDR1 and CDR2: MDHEN and SYDVKM. V was cut by 2 bases and J by 11 bases, with 13 bases left in between. The CDR3 region has the DNA TGTGCCAGCAGTTTAACAGGGCGTTCGCCACCCCTCCACTTT. This sequence encodes CASSLTGRSPPLHF.

This clonotype was recorded at least ten times. V usage is TRBV28 and J usage is TRBJ1-1; D uncertain. CDR3 size: 15 residues. The germline V gene has CDR1 MDHEN and CDR2 SYDVKM. V was clipped by 1 base and J by 5 bases, with 14 bases between them. CDR3 sequence (DNA): TGTGCCAGCAGTTTATTAAATAGGGTAGAAACTGAAGCTTTCTTT. Translating gives CASSLLNRVETEAFF.

This clonotype came up a few times. The chain combines TRBV11-2 with TRBJ1-3, with D possibly matching TRBD1 (6 bases). V was trimmed by 5 bases and J by 0 bases, leaving 17 bases between them. The CDR3 contains 17 residues. Germline lookup yields CDR1 SGHAT and CDR2 FQNNGV. CDR3 sequence (DNA): TGTGCCAGCAGCGATTTAACAGGGTCAAACTCTGGAAACACCATATATTTT. Translating it yields CASSDLTGSNSGNTIYF.

This clonotype appeared many times. The V call is TRBV20-1, the J call TRBJ2-4; 9 bases align to TRBD2. Germline V gene lookup returns CDR1 DFQATT and CDR2 SNEGSKA (reference sequence). J was trimmed by 2 bases and V by 0 bases; bases with no gene match: 11. This CDR3 is built from 18 residues. The CDR3 coding sequence is TGCAGTGCTAGAGATGAGTTCCTAGCGGGACGGTCCAAAAACATTCAGTACTTC. Protein sequence: CSARDEFLAGRSKNIQYF.

This sequence joins TRBV25-1 and TRBJ1-6, with D possibly being TRBD1 (5 bases). The ends were cut back, 1 base at V and 7 bases at J, with 11 bases in the middle. Looked up from germline, CDR1 is MGHDK and CDR2 is SYGVNS. The CDR3 runs to 15 residues. The CDR3 sequence: CASSESDRSNSPLHF. CDR3 bases: TGTGCCAGCAGTGAATCCGACAGATCGAATTCACCCCTCCACTTT.

There are many counts of this clonotype. The chain uses TRBV10-2 and TRBJ2-5; no firm D call. V lost 6 bases to trimming and J lost 0 bases, with 8 bases between them. From germline, CDR1 is WSHSY and CDR2 SAAADI. The CDR3 covers 13 residues. CDR3 sequence (DNA): TGCGCCAGCAGCGAAGGGTACCAAGAGACCCAGTACTTC. It translates to CASSEGYQETQYF.

At least ten counts were recorded for this clonotype. The chain uses TRBV5-1 and TRBJ2-7, with D maybe TRBD2 (7 bases). The V and J ends lost 7 bases and 2 bases respectively, with 16 bases between them. This CDR3 is 14 amino acids long. Germline V lookup: CDR1 SGHRS, CDR2 YFSETQ. The CDR3 reads CASSRGTTTYEQYF. In nucleotides, the CDR3 is TGCGCCAGCTCGCGGGGGACAACAACCTACGAGCAGTACTTC. Full variable domain (missing parts from reference TRBV5-1 and TRBJ2-7): KAGVTQTPRYLIKTRGQQVTLSCSPISGHRSVSWYQQTPGQGLQFLFEYFSETQRNKGNFPGRFSGRQFSNSRSEMNVSTLELGDSALYLCASSRGTTTYEQYFGPGTRLTVT.

This clonotype was seen repeatedly, ten times or more. The V gene is TRBV10-3, the J gene TRBJ1-1; tentatively, D is TRBD1 (5 bases). Trimming pared 10 bases from V and 4 bases from J, leaving 16 bases between. CDR3 size: 13 residues. Germline V gene data show CDR1 as ENHRY and CDR2 as SYGVKD. CDR3: CATGGGDGTEAFF. As DNA, the CDR3 is TGTGCCACGGGAGGTGGGGACGGCACTGAAGCTTTCTTT.

J is TRBJ2-5 and V is TRBV20-1; the D call may be TRBD1 or TRBD2 (5 bases each). This CDR3 contains 12 residues. Looked up from germline, CDR1 is DFQATT and CDR2 is SNEGSKA (reference sequence). Trimming left V 7 bases short and J 5 bases short, with 14 bases between. In nucleotides, the CDR3 is TGCAGTGTGGGGCCCCGCGGGGAGACCCAGTACTTC. Translation gives CSVGPRGETQYF.

This clonotype has ten or more counts. The chain uses TRBV5-1 and TRBJ2-7; D may be TRBD2 (5 bases). V was pared by 2 bases and J by 5 bases, with 11 bases between. This CDR3 is 13 amino acids long. CDR1 and CDR2 from the germline V gene are SGHRS and YFSETQ. This CDR3 reads CASSFGAGHEQYF. CDR3 nucleotides: TGCGCCAGCAGCTTCGGCGCGGGCCACGAGCAGTACTTC.

This clonotype has ten or more counts. The rearrangement uses TRBV6-6 and TRBJ2-3, with 10 bases aligning to TRBD2. V shed 8 bases and J 1 base; nucleotides not matched to a gene: 9. CDR1 is MNHNY and CDR2 is SVGAGI in the germline V gene (reference sequence). This CDR3 spans 16 amino acids. CDR3 sequence: CASGGTGTSGTDTQYF. CDR3 coding DNA: TGTGCCAGCGGGGGAACCGGGACTAGCGGCACAGATACGCAGTATTTT.

This clonotype was found many times. The gene calls are TRBV5-1 and TRBJ2-1, with 7 bases fitting TRBD2. The CDR3 is 16 residues long. Trimming at V came to 0 bases and at J to 4 bases, leaving 7 bases not matched to a gene. Per germline, CDR1 SGHRS and CDR2 YFSETQ. CDR3 in DNA: TGCGCCAGCAGCTTGGGTGGTAGCGGGTCGTACAATGAGCAGTTCTTC. Translated: CASSLGGSGSYNEQFF.

There are many counts of this clonotype. This chain uses TRBV5-1 with TRBJ2-5; possible D gene TRBD2, 5 bases. Germline CDR1 and CDR2: SGHRS and YFSETQ. Trimming left V 0 bases short and J 1 base short, with 10 bases between. The CDR3 spans 15 residues. This chain's CDR3 is CASSLDTGSQETQYF. DNA of the CDR3: TGCGCCAGCAGCTTGGATACGGGGAGCCAAGAGACCCAGTACTTC.

This clonotype came up once. This chain links TRBV2 with TRBJ2-1, with D perhaps TRBD2 (6 bases). The V and J ends lost 3 bases and 1 base respectively, with 16 bases between them. The germline V gene encodes CDR1 SNHLY and CDR2 FYNNEI. There are 17 residues in the CDR3. The CDR3 reads CASSEFKSSGSYNEQFF. The CDR3 coding sequence is TGTGCCAGCAGTGAGTTTAAGTCAAGCGGGTCCTACAATGAGCAGTTCTTC. The whole variable domain, remainder taken from reference TRBV2 and TRBJ2-1, is EPEVTQTPSHQVTQMGQEVILRCVPISNHLYFYWYRQILGQKVEFLVSFYNNEISEKSEIFDDQFSVERPDGSNFTLKIRSTKLEDSAMYFCASSEFKSSGSYNEQFFGPGTRLTVL.

The chain has TRBV3-1 and TRBJ2-1; maybe TRBD2 (5 bases). Trimming removed 1 base at V and 7 bases at J, with 23 bases between. Germline V CDR1 and CDR2: LGHDT, YNNKEL (reference sequence). This CDR3 is built from 18 residues. CDR3 region: CASSQAFRASPNLNEQFF. CDR3 in DNA: TGTGCCAGCAGCCAAGCATTTAGGGCTAGCCCCAACCTTAATGAGCAGTTCTTC.

This clonotype has ten or more counts. This chain uses TRBV5-1 with TRBJ2-5; a possible D gene is TRBD2 (5 bases). Germline V CDR1 and CDR2: SGHRS, YFSETQ. V gave up 0 bases and J gave up 1 base, with 10 bases separating them. This CDR3 is 15 amino acids long. The CDR3 nucleotides are TGCGCCAGCAGCTTGGGGGGAGCCTCCCAAGAGACCCAGTACTTC. Translated, it gives CASSLGGASQETQYF.